The source of this TCR beta chain is a study of control samples from healthy donors and cancer patients. Repertoires were generated with immunoSEQ multiplex PCR, while TCRdb's copy carries only in-frame clones and drops some. The sample holds more than 140,000 clones, under 95% seen once. V trimming: 0 bases; J trimming: 6 bases; junction bases outside the gene matches: 8. Germline CDR1 is MGHRA and CDR2 is YSYEKL. The CDR3 has 16 residues. Sequencing was done on a sample of blood. The sequence derives from a man between 18 and 29 years old in good health. The chain uses TRBV4-1 and TRBJ1-1, with 9 bases matching TRBD1. The CDR3 DNA follows: TGCGCCAGCAGCCAAGATCCCGGGACAGGGCGGGCTGAAGCTTTCTTT. As protein: CASSQDPGTGRAEAFF.